The source of this T cell receptor (beta chain) is a study of cytomegalovirus exposure and HLA in healthy donors. Study-wide context: The same platform was used for the 95 to 150 validation repertoires and the 600 to 850 first-cohort repertoires, a later analysis reported. Study findings and constraints: A few CMV-associated chains proved CMV antigen-specific in vitro. Cytomegalovirus-associated status was assigned to around 160 TCR beta chains. Within the approximately 110 validation repertoires, first-cohort TCR clusters tended to co-occur, according to a later analysis.

About this clone itself: As yet, its antigen is unknown.

Germline-derived CDR1 and CDR2 are LGHNT and FRNRAP. V was cut by 6 bases and J by 0 bases, with 18 bases left in between. The CDR3 consists of 17 residues. Assay used: immunoSEQ multiplex PCR; TCRdb lists only in-frame clones, some missing. Of approximately 73,000 clones detected, 90% to 95% appear once; the ten largest clones hold approximately 3.4%. The sample taken for sequencing was PBMCs. This receptor was taken from a man younger than 30 in good health and CMV-seronegative. V gene TRBV12-5 combines with J gene TRBJ1-3, with D possibly being TRBD1 (5 bases). CDR3 in amino acids: CASGLQHGGGSGNTIYF. The CDR3 DNA reads as TGTGCTAGTGGGCTTCAACACGGGGGGGGCTCTGGAAACACCATATATTTT.